This T cell receptor beta chain was found in a study of molecular identifiers for immune sequencing clone quantification. Whole-study results and caveats: Detectable among one million naive cells, according to reports, was Jurkat TCR RNA spiked in from one cell.

This clonotype showed up just a few times. What it recognizes is unknown. This CDR3 comprises 16 residues. V shed 5 bases and J 2 bases; nucleotides not matched to a gene: 9. Germline loops: CDR1 DFQATT, CDR2 SNEGSKA (reference sequence). Previously reported methods and listed TCR primers produced the bulk TCR libraries. TCRdb analysed the PCR reads with MiXCR anew, one entry per CDR3 protein. The sample includes about 330,000 distinct CDR3 sequences, roughly a quarter seen only once; the top ten take 0.7% to 0.95%. CD8+CD4-CCR7+CD45RA+ cells were sorted as naive CD8 T cells. The receptor comes from a human donor in good health. Some libraries in this study had Jurkat cell RNA spiked in. The chain recombines TRBV20-1 with TRBJ2-3; TRBD2 matches 11 bases. Material: naive CD8+ T cells from blood, with Jurkat cell RNA spiked in. Subset meaning: FACS-sorted CD8+CD4-CCR7+CD45RA+ naive T cells. DNA of the CDR3: TGCAGTGCTCGCCCCACGACTAGCGGGGACACAGATACGCAGTATTTT. Translating it yields CSARPTTSGDTDTQYF.